This T cell receptor beta chain is from a study of blood T cell repertoires in COVID-19. Assay used: immunoSEQ multiplex PCR; TCRdb lists only in-frame clones, some missing. The table lists around 84,000 clones, about 80% of them singletons. There are 15 residues in the CDR3. J was trimmed by 0 bases and V by 4 bases; bases with no gene match: 3. Germline CDR1 reads SGHTA; CDR2 reads FQGNSA. Sequencing was carried out using peripheral blood. The sequence was obtained from a woman between 35 and 50 years old with active or convalescent COVID-19. The gene calls are TRBV7-2 and TRBJ1-3, with TRBD1 matching 7 bases. The CDR3 DNA sequence: TGTGCCAGCAGCTCGGGACAGATCTCTGGAAACACCATATATTTT. It specifies CASSSGQISGNTIYF.